This T cell receptor (beta chain) was identified during a study of shared clonotypes between healthy human individuals (dated by TCRdb to the early 2020s). Study-wide context: The cohort comprised a couple of women and a few men aged 18 to 49 years. Per donor, three plates each were used for CD4 naive and CD4 memory, two for CD8 naive, and one for CD8 memory. Blood TCR repertoires of roughly five healthy adults were deeply sequenced to estimate repertoire size and the extent of clonotype sharing between individuals. Different laboratories and diverse techniques were used to prepare libraries and sequence TCR repertoires, to increase sequencing depth and limit assay-specific biases. Leukapheresis yielded between about 0.9 and 9.5 billion PBMCs per donor. General study outcomes and caveats: Sampling was limited to blood, and TCR repertoires in tissue likely differ from TCR repertoires in blood. Sharing across a few donors was observed for approximately 5% of naive CD4, about 4% of naive CD8, roughly 2.3% of memory CD4, and roughly 0.43% of memory CD8 clonotypes. Even with the large sequencing depth, rarefaction of the sorted-subset datasets indicated that sequencing was incomplete. Naive subsets generally had larger estimated clonotype richness than memory subsets. Compared with non-shared clonotypes, clonotypes shared by all four sorted-subset donors had higher generation probabilities. Pairwise subsampling led to the expectation that sequencing depth would affect the degree of clonotype sharing among donors. Because the study included a small number of donors, the genetic and exposure-history diversity represented was limited.

In the case of this clone: No cognate antigen has been identified for it. Per-base quality was not reported, and no clone a single base away is much larger than it.

Using the deep immunoSEQ assay, multiplex PCR amplified TCR CDR3 regions from genomic DNA. Genomic DNA extracted from each cell subset was distributed evenly over all wells of several immunoSEQ 96-well plates, and each plate served as one replicate. For sorted subsets, each replicate PCR was loaded with around 220 ng genomic DNA, equivalent to 32,000 or so T cell genomes. Purified libraries were quantified with a Qubit 3.0 fluorometer, sized on a Bioanalyzer 2100, and re-quantified with the KAPA Library Quantification kit. Every immunoSEQ 96-well plate was sequenced on a separate single-read 150-cycle Illumina NextSeq 550 flow cell. As for how the authors treated the data: Because only junctional sequences without quality scores were contained in the immunoSEQ output, filtering matching that applied to full-length reads could not be performed. To assign V/J genes and CDR3, sequences were annotated against IMGT germline references using PyIR, a Python wrapper for IgBLAST v1.9. Any read was removed if the V/J assignment was weak (E-value above 1e-6), the CDR3 was missing, or the read contained stop codons, out-of-frame junctions, or ambiguous translated residues. A V3J clonotype was defined by an identical inferred V gene, J gene, and CDR3 amino acid sequence. The percentage overlap between two repertoires was calculated by dividing the number of shared unique clonotypes by the size of the smaller repertoire. Three approaches were used to assess repertoire richness: RTK rarefaction, the Chao1 estimator, and Recon v2.1 estimates of unobserved clonotypes. OLGA was used to compute generation probabilities for all TCRbeta clonotypes that the gDNA method yielded from a few donors. The table was pulled from immuneACCESS by TCRdb, which kept in-frame rearrangements only. Such tables lose some clones; where checked, under half of the loss comes from unresolved V genes, and the rest has no known cause. That table is the source of V, J and clone size, and D and trimming were worked out from the DNA. This sample gives more than 2 million clones in total; 90% to 96% of them show up just once. Of the sample, over 0.1% is held by the ten largest clones.

Taken from the germline V gene, the CDR1 and CDR2 loops are SGHRS and YFSETQ. The CDR3 goes from the cysteine to the phenylalanine over 15 residues. Solely the CDR3 DNA is kept, with 45 bases framed from the first base. V loses 0 bases, J loses 6 bases, and the germline ends lie 13 bases apart. The donors were healthy, HIV-negative adults with no recently reported acute infections or vaccinations. Every donor was a Caucasian adult living in Nashville, Tennessee, USA. CD4+ T cells were enriched through magnetic negative selection, after which naive cells were positively selected on CD45RA and the remaining negative fraction served as the memory subset. Blood was obtained by leukapheresis, after which PBMCs were separated by Ficoll-Histopaque density gradient centrifugation and cryopreserved in liquid nitrogen vapor phase. Analytical flow cytometry was used to check the purity and quantity of each magnetically sorted T cell population. Each sorted fraction had its genomic DNA isolated and then quantified by UV absorbance on a Nanodrop 2000c.

The sample comprised naive CD4+ T cells sorted from blood. The cell subset or site label corresponds to: CD45RA+ positively selected. The rearranged chain carries TRBV5-1 and TRBJ2-1; TRBD2 is possibly the D segment (5 matching bases). The TCR originated in a man aged 18 to 29 in good health. The CDR3 corresponds to CASSLEALTSNEQFF. The nucleotide sequence reads TGCGCCAGCAGCTTGGAAGCGCTAACTAGCAATGAGCAGTTCTTC.